This TCR beta chain was captured in a study of CXCR3-negative and CXCR3-positive naive CD8 T cells. Whole-study findings and limits: The study inferred TCR strength from TRB CDR3 properties and found comparable surface CD5 between naive subsets. Similarly elevated diversity marked both naive subsets, with memory CD8+ cells showing far lower diversity. CXCR3-positive naive cells carried more hydrophobic TRB CDR3s than CXCR3-negative naive cells did.

As concerns this clonotype: Antigen specificity is unknown.

Naive CD8+ T cells were CD45RO-CCR7+CD27+CD95-. This CDR3 region has 14 residues. Per germline, CDR1 SEHNR and CDR2 FQNEAQ (reference sequence). The study made its TRB cDNA libraries by 5' RACE, adding UMI labels. TCRdb reprocessed the 5' RACE reads and stores each CDR3 protein as one record, lacking DNA. Its table records tens of thousands of distinct CDR3 sequences. Sequencing was carried out using naive CXCR3+ CD8+ T cells from blood. Subset reported: CD45RO-CCR7+CD27+CD95- naive CD8+ T cells expressing CXCR3 (TNR3+). This chain links TRBV7-9 with TRBJ2-5; TCRdb names TRBD1, which stays unverified in the absence of DNA. This clonotype was obtained from a human donor in good health. Some clones in this sample may be carry-over from other donors' samples. The CDR3 reads CASSLGQLQETQYF.